This T cell receptor beta chain is drawn from a study of blood T cell repertoires in COVID-19. For the study at large: Whether acute or convalescent, the COVID-19 samples came from the United States, Italy and Spain. PBMCs, B-cell-depleted T cells, or T cells provided the cDNA or gDNA that made up the material.

There are 16 residues in the CDR3. From germline, CDR1 is MDHEN and CDR2 SYDVKM. The V and J ends lost 3 bases and 7 bases, in that order; junction bases with no gene match: 11. Authors' processing steps: Amplification from reference gene primers served as the basis for estimated nucleated cell counts. Produced via immunoSEQ multiplex PCR; TCRdb's table is partial and in-frame only. The V and J calls and clone size were taken over from that table, and D and trimming were inferred from the DNA. This sample has approximately 140,000 clones; around 89% occur once, and the top ten carry about 2%. The chain couples TRBV28 to TRBJ2-1; 8 positions match TRBD2. Sequencing was carried out using peripheral blood. This TCR came from a man in his sixties or seventies with active COVID-19. In DNA, the CDR3 is TGTGCCAGCAGTTTCTTCGGGGCGGGAGGTTTGAATGAGCAGTTCTTC. Translation gives CASSFFGAGGLNEQFF.